The 21 T cell receptor beta chains presented below share a single source sample, sequenced in a study of T cell clusters in autoimmune cytopenias. Roughly 38,000 genome equivalents of blood DNA were amplified for TRB. One tube held mixed TRB-A and TRB-B primer pools for touch-down PCR. Reprocessing the multiplex PCR reads, TCRdb reports a single entry for every CDR3 protein and omits DNA. This table holds roughly 3,900 distinct CDR3 sequences. The sample taken for sequencing was peripheral blood. These receptors all come from a human donor with an autoimmune cytopenia or autoimmune hepatitis (not recorded which).

The J gene is TRBJ2-7, the V gene TRBV11-2; the D call of TRBD1 rests on TCRdb alone, since no DNA is present to check it. Per germline, CDR1 SGHAT and CDR2 FQNNGV. The CDR3 contains 15 residues. The chain's CDR3 is CASSPLQGTNYEQYF.

J is TRBJ2-7 and V is TRBV7-6; TCRdb designates TRBD2, a call that cannot be tested without DNA. The CDR3 has 20 amino acids. Germline loops: CDR1 SGHVS, CDR2 FNYEAQ. CDR3 sequence reads: CASSFRPPTSGRGTSYEQYF.

By frequency, this clonotype is medium-sized. The chain uses TRBV27 and TRBJ2-1; TCRdb's D call of TRBD2 is untestable without DNA. This CDR3 region has 14 residues. Germline CDR1 reads MNHEY; CDR2 reads SMNVEV (reference sequence). This chain's CDR3 is CASSYSGRAWEQFF.

Considering frequency, this clonotype is medium-sized. J is TRBJ2-7 and V is TRBV29-1; TCRdb gives TRBD1 as the D gene, but with no DNA this cannot be confirmed. The CDR3 is 13 residues long. The germline V gene has CDR1 SQVTM and CDR2 ANQGSEA. The CDR3: CSVRTGRAYEQYF.

V gene TRBV15 combines with J gene TRBJ1-2; the D call of TRBD1 rests on TCRdb alone, since no DNA is present to check it. Germline V gene sequence: CDR1 LNHNV, CDR2 YYDKDF (reference sequence). The CDR3 runs to 15 residues. CDR3 in amino acids: CATSSGTGGVYGYTF.

This clonotype shows up as large by frequency. The chain is built from TRBV29-1 and TRBJ2-6. Germline CDR1 reads SQVTM; CDR2 reads ANQGSEA. The CDR3 consists of 13 residues. CDR3 sequence reads: CSVATDGANVLTF.

The V gene is TRBV11-2, the J gene TRBJ1-1; TCRdb's assignment of TRBD1 cannot be checked, as there is no DNA. The germline V gene has CDR1 SGHAT and CDR2 FQNNGV. The CDR3 consists of 14 residues. The CDR3 protein is CASSWDRGGTEAFF.

This clonotype registers medium-sized (0.01 to 0.1%) by frequency. The genes are TRBV6-5 and TRBJ1-6. This CDR3 comprises 13 residues. Looked up from germline, CDR1 is MNHEY and CDR2 is SVGAGI. CDR3 sequence: CASSYGIRSPLHF.

This clonotype is classed as medium-sized (0.01 to 0.1%) by frequency. The rearrangement links TRBV30 to TRBJ1-4. Germline V gene sequence: CDR1 GTSNPN, CDR2 SVGIG (reference sequence). The CDR3 extends over 15 amino acids. The CDR3 spells CAWSAGGTANEKLFF.

The gene calls are TRBV5-6 and TRBJ2-3. CDR3 length: 15 residues. Germline V CDR1 and CDR2: SGHDT, YYEEEE. The CDR3: CASSLLPSGTDTQYF. Based on the CDR3 plus reference TRBV5-6 and TRBJ2-3, the full variable domain is DAGVTQSPTHLIKTRGQQVTLRCSPKSGHDTVSWYQQALGQGPQFIFQYYEEEERQRGNFPDRFSGHQFPNYSSELNVNALLLGDSALYLCASSLLPSGTDTQYFGPGTRLTVL.

This clonotype is medium-sized (0.01 to 0.1%) by frequency. The V and J genes are TRBV12-3 or TRBV12-4 and TRBJ2-1; TCRdb selects TRBD2, and the lack of DNA leaves this call unchecked. The CDR3 sequence is 16 residues long. CDR3 sequence: CASSLWAAGTYNEQFF.

Its frequency marks this clonotype as medium-sized. The V call is TRBV18, the J call TRBJ2-1; the TCRdb call, TRBD1, lacks DNA for checking. Germline V gene data show CDR1 as KGHSH and CDR2 as LQKENI. The length of the CDR3 is 14 residues. The chain's CDR3 is CASSLKGRDNEQFF.

This clonotype is classed as large by frequency. The chain links TRBV29-1 to TRBJ2-3; TCRdb's assignment of TRBD1 cannot be checked, as there is no DNA. CDR1 SQVTM and CDR2 ANQGSEA come from the germline V gene. This CDR3 contains 15 residues. This chain's CDR3 is CSVVKQGNPTDTQYF.

This clonotype counts as medium-sized by frequency. The rearrangement links TRBV7-6 to TRBJ2-7. Germline V CDR1 and CDR2: SGHVS, FNYEAQ. This CDR3 has 15 amino acids. CDR3 sequence reads: CASSIGDGSSYEQYF.

By frequency, this clonotype is medium-sized. The chain is built from TRBV30 and TRBJ1-6; with no DNA, the TCRdb D assignment of TRBD1 cannot be verified. The CDR3 runs to 14 residues. The germline CDR1 and CDR2 sequences are GTSNPN and SVGIG (reference sequence). The CDR3 region is CAVARRGHNSPLHF. The entire variable domain, with the rest obtained from reference TRBV30 and TRBJ1-6, is as follows: SQTIHQWPATLVQPVGSPLSLECTVEGTSNPNLYWYRQAAGRGLQLLFYSVGIGQISSEVPQNLSASRPQDRQFILSSKKLLLSDSGFYLCAVARRGHNSPLHFGNGTRLTVT.

This chain uses TRBV7-2 with TRBJ2-1; TCRdb indicates TRBD2, and absent DNA this call remains unverified. The length of the CDR3 is 13 residues. Germline V CDR1 and CDR2: SGHTA, FQGNSA. The CDR3 loop reads CASSWGPHNEQFF.

This clonotype ranks as medium-sized in terms of frequency. This chain links TRBV19 with TRBJ2-7; TCRdb names TRBD1, which stays unverified in the absence of DNA. The CDR3 spans 13 residues. Germline V gives CDR1 LNHDA, CDR2 SQIVND (reference sequence). CDR3: CARTGTVSYEQYF.

Measured by frequency, this clonotype is medium-sized. The V call is TRBV30, the J call TRBJ2-7; the TRBD2 assignment by TCRdb is unverifiable without DNA. The germline V gene encodes CDR1 GTSNPN and CDR2 SVGIG (reference sequence). CDR3 length: 14 amino acids. The CDR3 protein is CAWSVSSGGGEQYF.

The chain joins TRBV7-9 to TRBJ1-5. The CDR3 has 14 residues. CDR1 and CDR2 (germline): SEHNR, FQNEAQ (reference sequence). CDR3 sequence reads: CASSLEGSNQPQHF.

This clonotype is deemed medium-sized by its frequency. The chain links TRBV6-5 to TRBJ2-2. CDR3 length: 13 amino acids. CDR1 and CDR2 (germline): MNHEY, SVGAGI. This chain's CDR3 is CASSPFGTGELFF.

CDR3 sequence: CASPWGGPNQPQHF. The chain has TRBV10-1 and TRBJ1-5; TCRdb picks TRBD1, but there is no DNA to check that call. CDR1 is WNHNN, CDR2 SYGVQD, per germline (reference sequence). This CDR3 is built from 14 residues.